Detailed here is one T cell receptor beta chain. The sample holds many counts of this clonotype. Its specific antigen is unknown. Nothing much larger sits one base from this clone, and base qualities are not available. CDR1 SQVTM and CDR2 ANQGSEA are derived from the germline V gene. The CDR3 contains 13 residues, cysteine and phenylalanine counted. Only the CDR3 portion is preserved as DNA: 39 bases, with reading frame beginning at the first base. V was cut back by 5 bases and J by 3 bases, leaving a gap of 13 bases between them. The time point label on this specimen signifies: newly diagnosed GD, antithyroid drugs for less than 3 months. RNA was extracted from PBMCs in TRIzol for both TCR sequencing and RNA sequencing. Graves' disease was diagnosed according to American Thyroid Association guidelines. Patients were recruited from an endocrinology department in Xi'an, China. From each patient, about 9.7 milliliters of peripheral blood was collected into an EDTA anticoagulant tube. Ficoll Paque Plus density gradient separation was used to isolate PBMCs, and no further T cell sorting was performed. An Agilent 2100 Bioanalyzer and agarose gel were used to check RNA quality, and a NanoDrop 2000 was used to measure RNA concentration.

The library was obtained by multiplex PCR. This sample was sequenced with an Illumina HiSeq 4000. iRepertoire HTBI primers and Arm-PCR amplification of CDR3 regions were used to construct TCR beta libraries. Before sequencing, the PCR products went through gel purification. The paper's processing steps were these. A total of around 59 TRBV and more than twelve TRBJ segments were identified across samples and were used for gene usage analysis of CDR3 amino acid clonotypes. Filtered high-quality paired reads were merged into contigs using COPE and FqMerger. BLAST was used to align contigs to IMGT TRBV, TRBD and TRBJ reference genes, with CDR3 defined following IMGT. Any clonotype with a frequency above 0.1% was counted as a highly expanded clone. Shannon entropy served as the measure of repertoire diversity, while the Gini coefficient captured V-J evenness. A clonotype was considered public if more than one individual shared it. Using fastp trimming at Q25 and MiXCR clonotype assembly, TCRdb reanalyzed the public sequencing data and kept in-frame beta chains. Rows merge per CDR3 protein into single entries with the most common DNA and genes. Here the V and J calls rest on TCRdb's processing, not on the authors' analysis. The sample table shows around 400,000 distinct CDR3 sequences, and approximately 10% are seen once. Clones ranked in the top ten supply under 20% of the sample.

These data come from a study of regulatory T cells in long-lasting Graves disease (TCRdb year 2021). About the investigation overall: Newly diagnosed Graves' disease patients had taken antithyroid drugs for less than 3 months. This study used TCR sequencing and RNA sequencing of peripheral blood to compare persistent Graves' disease patients against newly diagnosed Graves' disease patients. The study was conducted in China and was registered as a clinical trial. A total of 35 or so samples were covered by TCR sequencing, comprising around 13 persistent and roughly 20 newly diagnosed Graves' disease patients. Broad study findings and their caveats: Compared with newly diagnosed patients, patients with persistent Graves' disease had lower TCR Shannon entropy and fewer highly expanded clones, which suggests clonal expansion. Patients with persistent disease shared more public clonotypes (roughly 2,900) than newly diagnosed patients did (approximately 970). Peripheral blood alone was examined, since thyroid tissue, which constituted the primary lesion, could not be accessed. TRBV28, TRBJ1-2 and TRBJ2-5 were preferentially used in persistent disease, while TRBV20-1 and TRBJ2-1 were favored in newly diagnosed disease. Sequencing and analysis were limited to the TCR beta chain. The authors acknowledged the small sample size as a limitation that may reduce accuracy.

These records were also assigned to another study, of T cells in Graves' hyperthyroidism and ophthalmopathy. The second investigation adds: Stable Graves' hyperthyroidism was defined as the absence of progression to ophthalmopathy over 18 months of follow-up. The hyperthyroidism patients were between 18 and 65 years old and newly diagnosed, with a disease duration of less than 2 months. The study excluded patients with uncontrolled infections, other autoimmune diseases, pregnancy or lactation. Diagnoses were established on the basis of clinical symptoms, serum thyroxine and TRAb, thyroid ultrasound, and orbital computed tomography. For the first round of RT-PCR on the TCR CDR3, the HTBI primer set was used together with the Qiagen OneStep RT-PCR kit. Most expanded thyroid clonotypes (frequency above 0.001) were also detected in blood, suggesting blood repertoires may reflect thyroid immune responses. A model built on a 13 V-J signature distinguished ophthalmopathy from stable hyperthyroidism, reaching 87.88% sensitivity and 81.08% specificity in cross-validation and 80%/75% in testing. In validation, progression to ophthalmopathy was predicted by the model with about 70% sensitivity and 72% to 85% specificity, a median of about 6.8 months before onset. To identify distinguishing TCR V-J signatures, a discovery cohort of about 95 patients was used, comprising 43 with Graves' ophthalmopathy and approximately 57 with stable Graves' hyperthyroidism. Prospective prediction of ophthalmopathy was tested in an independent validation cohort consisting of 18 to 20 hyperthyroidism patients and around 16 patients who later progressed to ophthalmopathy. For training and testing, the 100 or so patients in the discovery cohort were randomly divided in a 7:3 ratio. In addition, the study compared T-cell repertoires in thyroid tissue and in blood from roughly 6 Graves' hyperthyroidism patients. Once sampling was done, hyperthyroidism patients were given methimazole at a starting dose of 30 mg daily, whereas ophthalmopathy patients were given high-dose intravenous methylprednisolone. The libraries were constructed in a second round of multiplex PCR and then size-selected and purified. The libraries were sequenced on an Illumina HiSeq2000 using paired-end 100 bp reads. SOAPnuke was used to process the raw data, throwing out any read that contained adapters or uncalled bases, had a mean Phred below 15, or lacked an exact constant-primer or identifier match. High-quality paired reads were merged with COPE v1.2.5, and unique nucleotide sequences were defined as clonotypes. MiTCR v1.1 was used to align the clonotypes against IMGT TRBV, TRBD and TRBJ reference segments. The analysis included only V-J combinations with a frequency above 0.0001, which together covered around 99% of the repertoires. The TCS score was defined as F50 (clonal expansion) divided by E x V (chaos), with BLOSUM62-based TCRdist calculated between CDR3 peptides within each V-J. Welch's t-statistics and random forest reduced around 520 V-J features to around 14, which were used in a naive Bayes classifier (R e1071). Sample size was not statistically predetermined, and blinding of investigators to group allocation was not performed. TCR Vbeta CDR3 sequencing of approximately 140 peripheral blood samples (approximately 44 ophthalmopathy, roughly 74 hyperthyroidism and around 17 progressor patients) is reported in the paper.

This sequence was found in a woman between 18 and 29 years old with Graves disease. Donor details come from another sample of the same person, matched by shared clones. Recombination connected TRBV29-1 to TRBJ2-5; perhaps TRBD1 is the D gene, with 6 bases matching. The sequencing here drew on peripheral blood mononuclear cells (PBMCs), taken at new diagnosis, from a patient treated with antithyroid drugs. The sequenced DNA: TGCAGCGTTTACCAGGGGATTAAAGAGACCCAGTACTTC. Its translation is CSVYQGIKETQYF.